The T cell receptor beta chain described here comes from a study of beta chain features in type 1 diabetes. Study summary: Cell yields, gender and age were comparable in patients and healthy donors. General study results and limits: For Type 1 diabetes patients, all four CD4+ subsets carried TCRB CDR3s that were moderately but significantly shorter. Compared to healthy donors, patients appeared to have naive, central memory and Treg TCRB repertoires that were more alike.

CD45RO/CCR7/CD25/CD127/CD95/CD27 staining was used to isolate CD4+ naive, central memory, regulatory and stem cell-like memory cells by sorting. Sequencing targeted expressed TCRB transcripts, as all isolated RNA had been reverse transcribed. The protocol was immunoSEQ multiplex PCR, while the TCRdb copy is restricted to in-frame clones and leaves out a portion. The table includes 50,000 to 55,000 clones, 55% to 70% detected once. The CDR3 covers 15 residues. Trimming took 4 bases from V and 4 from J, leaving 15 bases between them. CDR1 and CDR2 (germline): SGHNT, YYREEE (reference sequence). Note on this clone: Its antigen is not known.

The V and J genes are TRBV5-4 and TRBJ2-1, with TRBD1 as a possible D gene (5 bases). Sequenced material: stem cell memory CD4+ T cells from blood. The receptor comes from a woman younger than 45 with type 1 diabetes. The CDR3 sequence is CASSLSQGLYNEQFF. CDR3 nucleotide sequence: TGTGCCAGCAGCCTCTCCCAGGGCCTTTACAATGAGCAGTTCTTC.